What follows is one TCR beta chain and its context. The source of the sample is a study of T cell changes during pregnancy in multiple sclerosis. The table came from immunoSEQ multiplex PCR; TCRdb's copy has only in-frame clones and leaves some out. The sample records 9,500 to 15,000 clones, 85% to 90% being singletons. Per germline, CDR1 SGHVS and CDR2 FNYEAQ. The CDR3 runs 14 residues. The germline V and J ends were trimmed by 5 bases and 5 bases, with 15 bases remaining between them. This chain links TRBV7-6 with TRBJ2-5; maybe TRBD2 (6 bases). The sample in question was CD8+ T cells from peripheral blood mononuclear cells, obtained in the second trimester of pregnancy. The TCR sequence derives from a female donor in good health, enrolled as a control in a pregnancy study. This CDR3 is CASSPGLSVETQYF. In DNA form, the CDR3 reads TGTGCCAGCAGCCCGGGACTTTCCGTGGAGACCCAGTACTTC.